This entry lists 22 T cell receptor beta chains sequenced from one sample in a study of T cell responses to AZD1222 COVID-19 vaccine. Measured with immunoSEQ multiplex PCR; TCRdb has only the in-frame clones, and not every one. Here the sample spans over 120,000 clones, approximately 83% being singletons. Material: peripheral blood, obtained on day 0 of AZD1222 vaccination. The receptors were gathered from an adult in good health.

This clone was found once. The rearrangement links TRBV19 to TRBJ1-2; D is undetermined. The germline V and J ends were trimmed by 3 bases and 3 bases, with 8 bases remaining between them. Germline CDR1 LNHDA, CDR2 SQIVND (reference sequence). This CDR3 spans 13 amino acids. The CDR3 loop reads CASSIGVDYGYTF. The DNA for the CDR3 is TGTGCCAGTAGTATCGGGGTGGACTATGGCTACACCTTC.

This clone was seen once. This chain joins TRBV2 and TRBJ1-3, with 7 nucleotides matching TRBD1. With 6 bases clipped from V and 6 bases from J, the junction kept 5 bases outside the gene matches. From germline, CDR1 is SNHLY and CDR2 FYNNEI. This CDR3 has 13 residues. For the CDR3, the DNA is TGTGCCAGCAGCACGGGACAGCAAAACACCATATATTTT. It translates to CASSTGQQNTIYF.

This chain connects TRBV19 to TRBJ1-5, with D perhaps TRBD1 (5 bases). In germline, CDR1 is LNHDA, CDR2 SQIVND (reference sequence). The V end was cut by 6 bases, the J end by 4 bases, with 10 bases between. The length of the CDR3 is 13 residues. The CDR3 DNA is TGTGCCAGTAGGAGGGACGGTAATCAGCCCCAGCATTTT. Encoded protein: CASRRDGNQPQHF.

The chain uses TRBV28 and TRBJ1-2, with a weak D call TRBD1 (5 bases). There are 13 residues in the CDR3. Germline V lookup: CDR1 MDHEN, CDR2 SYDVKM. V lost 9 bases to trimming and J lost 5 bases, with 16 bases between them. CDR3 nucleotide sequence: TGTGCCAGTTTGGGACGGCTGACATATGGCTACACCTTC. As protein: CASLGRLTYGYTF.

This clone was seen more than once but under ten times. The CDR3 bases are TGCAGTGCTAGTAACAGCCCCTATGGCTACACCTTC. This gives the protein CSASNSPYGYTF. This chain joins TRBV20-1 and TRBJ1-2; D is unresolved. Trimming pared 3 bases from V and 4 bases from J, leaving 9 bases between. The CDR3 has 12 amino acids. The germline V gene has CDR1 DFQATT and CDR2 SNEGSKA (reference sequence).

V and J are TRBV7-2 and TRBJ2-3; 7 nucleotides match TRBD2. The CDR3 has 17 amino acids. Looked up from germline, CDR1 is SGHTA and CDR2 is FQGNSA. The junction had 8 bases not matched to a gene; V was cut back by 1 base and J by 1 base. The CDR3 sequence is CASSLVGGIYGTDTQYF. DNA of the CDR3: TGTGCCAGCAGCTTAGTCGGGGGGATATACGGCACAGATACGCAGTATTTT.

The chain joins TRBV10-3 to TRBJ2-3, with D unclear. Germline V gives CDR1 ENHRY, CDR2 SYGVKD. V gave up 2 bases and J gave up 3 bases, with 6 bases separating them. The CDR3 spans 13 residues. CDR3 loop: CAISEPRTDTQYF. DNA for the CDR3: TGTGCCATCAGTGAGCCGAGAACAGATACGCAGTATTTT.

The V call is TRBV19, the J call TRBJ1-1; D might be TRBD1 (5 bases). V lost 8 bases and J 1 base, leaving 17 bases between the germline ends. CDR1 and CDR2 (germline): LNHDA, SQIVND (reference sequence). The CDR3 extends over 15 amino acids. DNA for the CDR3: TGTGCCAGTCCGGGACCCTGGGCCCCGAACACTGAAGCTTTCTTT. Residues: CASPGPWAPNTEAFF.

The chain has TRBV10-1 and TRBJ2-5, with D perhaps matching TRBD1 (7 bases). The V end lost 6 bases, the J end lost 1 base, and 12 bases lay between the germline ends. The CDR3 is 14 residues long. CDR1 WNHNN and CDR2 SYGVQD come from the germline V gene (reference sequence). CDR3 DNA sequence: TGCGCCAGCAGCGGAGGGACAGTCCAAGAGACCCAGTACTTC. It translates to CASSGGTVQETQYF.

The CDR3 protein is CASSPPSAGGYEQYF. CDR3 bases: TGTGCCAGCTCACCACCGAGCGCGGGAGGGTACGAGCAGTACTTC. The chain recombines TRBV18 with TRBJ2-7; TRBD2 agrees at 9 bases. The germline gives CDR1 KGHSH, CDR2 LQKENI. There are 15 residues in the CDR3. J was trimmed by 4 bases and V by 0 bases; bases with no gene match: 4.

V and J are TRBV5-1 and TRBJ1-1; D remains ambiguous. CDR1 and CDR2 from the germline V gene are SGHRS and YFSETQ. Trimming removed 4 bases at V and 1 base at J, with 2 bases between. This CDR3 has 11 amino acids. The CDR3 loop reads CASSQNTEAFF. The CDR3 DNA is TGCGCCAGCAGCCAGAACACTGAAGCTTTCTTT.

With respect to this clone: The junction departs from germline at one end; a sequencing error may be responsible. The chain has TRBV7-9 and TRBJ2-7; TRBD1 matches 7 bases. The V gene's germline CDR1 is SEHNR and CDR2 FQNEAQ (reference sequence). The CDR3 loop spans 11 amino acids. CDR3 region: CASTDFDRESF. DNA of the CDR3: TGTGCCAGCACCGATTTCGACAGGGAGTCTTTC.

V gene TRBV4-2 combines with J gene TRBJ2-7, with TRBD2 as a possible D gene (5 bases). The germline gives CDR1 LGHNA, CDR2 YNFKEQ. The CDR3 has 15 amino acids. Trimming removed 4 bases at V and 6 bases at J, with 19 bases between. The chain's CDR3 is CASSRSGSQRTEQYF. The CDR3, as DNA: TGTGCCAGCAGCCGCTCTGGCAGCCAGCGGACCGAGCAGTACTTC.

The V and J genes are TRBV10-1 and TRBJ2-6, with D tentatively TRBD1 (7 bases). Germline loops: CDR1 WNHNN, CDR2 SYGVQD (reference sequence). The CDR3 contains 17 residues. V was cut by 4 bases and J by 1 base, with 14 bases left in between. The chain's CDR3 is CASSGPTGRSGANVLTF. CDR3 sequence (DNA): TGCGCCAGCAGTGGCCCGACAGGGAGGTCTGGGGCCAACGTCCTGACTTTC.

A few counts support this clone. The chain combines TRBV23-1 with TRBJ1-2; 10 bases fit TRBD1. TRBV23-1 is filed as an ORF, its function uncertain. This CDR3 is 13 amino acids long. V was pared by 9 bases and J by 6 bases, with 7 bases of the junction left unmatched. The CDR3 here is CASSTGTGDGYTF. The DNA for the CDR3 is TGCGCCAGTTCGACGGGGACAGGGGATGGCTACACCTTC.

V and J are TRBV2 and TRBJ2-7; 8 positions match TRBD1. Germline-derived CDR1 and CDR2 are SNHLY and FYNNEI. J gave up 2 bases and V 3 bases, and 3 bases lay outside the gene matches. CDR3 length equals 14 residues. In DNA form, the CDR3 reads TGTGCCAGCAGTGACAGACAGGGGCCCTACGAGCAGTACTTC. Encoded protein: CASSDRQGPYEQYF.

V is TRBV5-1 and J is TRBJ2-1; the match to TRBD1 covers 8 bases. From germline, CDR1 is SGHRS and CDR2 YFSETQ. V was clipped by 0 bases and J by 4 bases; unmatched bases: 6. This CDR3 is built from 16 residues. CDR3 sequence reads: CASSLESRQGYNEQFF. The CDR3 DNA reads TGCGCCAGCAGCTTGGAATCAAGACAGGGGTACAATGAGCAGTTCTTC.

This chain links TRBV7-6 with TRBJ2-2; 11 nucleotides match TRBD2. V was clipped by 5 bases and J by 0 bases; unmatched bases: 8. Germline V gene data show CDR1 as SGHVS and CDR2 as FNYEAQ. The CDR3 is 18 residues long. DNA of the CDR3: TGTGCCAGCAGCCGTGCGGGTAGCGGGGGGGCGAACACCGGGGAGCTGTTTTTT. Translating gives CASSRAGSGGANTGELFF.

J is TRBJ2-7 and V is TRBV11-2, with TRBD1 as a possible D gene (5 bases). The germline V and J ends were trimmed by 5 bases and 2 bases, with 13 bases remaining between them. In germline, CDR1 is SGHAT, CDR2 FQNNGV. This CDR3 has 14 amino acids. In DNA, the CDR3 is TGTGCCAGCAGCCCGCGCCAGGGTACCTACGAGCAGTACTTC. Translated, it gives CASSPRQGTYEQYF. The full variable domain, with the rest looked up from reference TRBV11-2 and TRBJ2-7, is EAGVAQSPRYKIIEKRQSVAFWCNPISGHATLYWYQQILGQGPKLLIQFQNNGVVDDSQLPKDRFSAERLKGVDSTLKIQPAKLEDSAVYLCASSPRQGTYEQYFGPGTRLTVT.

This chain uses TRBV3-1 (or the pseudogene TRBV3-2) with TRBJ2-1; D might be TRBD2 (5 bases). Germline-derived CDR1 and CDR2 are LGHDT and YNNKEL (reference sequence). Trimming left V 1 base short and J 10 bases short, with 11 bases between. This CDR3 is built from 13 residues. The CDR3 loop is CASSQGRSWEQFF. CDR3 coding DNA: TGTGCCAGCAGCCAAGGGAGGTCTTGGGAGCAGTTCTTC.

The chain is built from TRBV6-2 or TRBV6-3 and TRBJ1-5, with 7 positions matching TRBD1. The CDR3 contains 16 residues. CDR1 is MNHEY and CDR2 is SVGEGT in the germline V gene. V lost 4 bases to trimming and J lost 0 bases; unmatched junction nucleotides: 6. The CDR3 DNA is TGTGCCAGCAGTTTCTCCGGGACAGCTAGCAATCAGCCCCAGCATTTT. Protein: CASSFSGTASNQPQHF.

This chain joins TRBV19 and TRBJ1-3; D not resolved. This CDR3 region has 13 residues. V was shortened by 5 bases and J by 2 bases, with 7 bases between the two germline ends. Germline values: CDR1 LNHDA, CDR2 SQIVND (reference sequence). CDR3 protein: CASSSATGNTIYF. CDR3 DNA sequence: TGTGCCAGTAGTTCGGCGACTGGAAACACCATATATTTT.